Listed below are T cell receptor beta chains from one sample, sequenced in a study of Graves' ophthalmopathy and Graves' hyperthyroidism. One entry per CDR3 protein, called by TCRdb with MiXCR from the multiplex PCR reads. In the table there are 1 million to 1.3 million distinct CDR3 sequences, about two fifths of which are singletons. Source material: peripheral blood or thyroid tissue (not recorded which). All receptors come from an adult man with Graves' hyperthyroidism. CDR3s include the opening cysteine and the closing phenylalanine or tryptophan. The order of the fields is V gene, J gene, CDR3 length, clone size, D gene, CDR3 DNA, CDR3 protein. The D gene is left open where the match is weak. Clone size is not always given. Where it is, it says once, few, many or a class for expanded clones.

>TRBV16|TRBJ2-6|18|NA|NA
TGTGCCAGCAGCCAGGTAGGGGCGCGGCTGGCTGGGGCCAACGTCCTGACTTTC
CASSQVGARLAGANVLTF
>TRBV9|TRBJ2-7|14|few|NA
TGTGCCAGCAGCGTAGGGACCAACTCCTACGAGCAGTACTTC
CASSVGTNSYEQYF
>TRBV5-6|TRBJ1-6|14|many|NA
TGTGCCAGCAGCTTTTGGGATAGAAATTCACCCCTCCACTTT
CASSFWDRNSPLHF
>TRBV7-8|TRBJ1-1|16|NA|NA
TGTGCCAGCAGCTTAGGGGGCGCCGGCTTGGGCACTGAAGCTTTCTTT
CASSLGGAGLGTEAFF
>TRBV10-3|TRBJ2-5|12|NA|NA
TGTGCCCTCATGGGCGTACAAGAGACCCAGTACTTC
CALMGVQETQYF
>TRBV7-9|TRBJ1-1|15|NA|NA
TGCGCCAGCAGCCAAGCCGCACTCCCGAACACTGAAGCTTTCTTT
CASSQAALPNTEAFF
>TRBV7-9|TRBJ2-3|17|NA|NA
TGTGCCAGCAGCAATCACCCCTCGGGACAAGCGTCAGATACGCAGTATTTT
CASSNHPSGQASDTQYF
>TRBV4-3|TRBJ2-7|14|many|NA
TGCGCCAGCAGCCAAGACGCGCAGGGAAGCGAGCAGTACTTC
CASSQDAQGSEQYF
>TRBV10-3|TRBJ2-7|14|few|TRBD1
TGTGCCATCAGTGAAGACAGGGGGGACTACGAGCAGTACTTC
CAISEDRGDYEQYF
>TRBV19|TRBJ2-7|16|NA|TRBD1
TGTGCCAGTAGTATGTACGGGACAGGGGTTACCGGGGAGCAGTACTTC
CASSMYGTGVTGEQYF
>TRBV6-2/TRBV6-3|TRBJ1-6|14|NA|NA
TGTGCCAGCATCGACCGAGAGGGTTGGACACCCCTCCACTTT
CASIDREGWTPLHF
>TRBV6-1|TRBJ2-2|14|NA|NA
TGTGCCATCAGTTTGATTAGGAACACCGGGGAGCTGTTTTTT
CAISLIRNTGELFF
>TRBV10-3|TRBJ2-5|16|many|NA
TGTGCCATCAGTGAGGTGGCGACAGGCAACAAGGAGACCCAGTACTTC
CAISEVATGNKETQYF
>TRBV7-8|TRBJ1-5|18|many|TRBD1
TGTGCCAGCAGCTTAGTCTTGGACAGGTCATATAGCAATCAGCCCCAGCATTTT
CASSLVLDRSYSNQPQHF
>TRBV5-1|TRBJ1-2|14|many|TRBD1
TGCGCCAGCAGCTTGAGGGGGCTCGACTATGGCTACACCTTC
CASSLRGLDYGYTF
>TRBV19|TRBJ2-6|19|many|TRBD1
TGTGCCAGTAGTATCCAGCCGGGACAGGGGATCTCTGGGGCCAACGTCCTGACTTTC
CASSIQPGQGISGANVLTF
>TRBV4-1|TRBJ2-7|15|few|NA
TGCGCCAGCAGGAGACACCGGGACTCTGCCTACGAGCAGTACTTC
CASRRHRDSAYEQYF
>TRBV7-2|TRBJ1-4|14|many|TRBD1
TGTGCCAGCAGCCGGGACAGGGAGACTGAAAAACTGTTTTTT
CASSRDRETEKLFF
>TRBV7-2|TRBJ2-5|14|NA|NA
TGTGCCAGCAGGGGTCCAGTGAACCAAGAGACCCAGTACTTC
CASRGPVNQETQYF
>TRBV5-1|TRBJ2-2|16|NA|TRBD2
TGCGCCAGCAGCCCGGGAGGGACCGCGAACACCGGGGAGCTGTTTTTT
CASSPGGTANTGELFF
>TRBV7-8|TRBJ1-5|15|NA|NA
TGTGCCAGCAGTTCCCTCAGGGTCCGAAACCAGCCCCAGCATTTT
CASSSLRVRNQPQHF
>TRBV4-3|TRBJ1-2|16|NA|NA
TGCGCCAGCAGCGTAGGGGGGGAGGGCACTAACTATGGCTACACCTTC
CASSVGGEGTNYGYTF
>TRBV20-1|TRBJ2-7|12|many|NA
TGCAGTGCTCCGGGACTCGGCTACGAGCAGTACTTC
CSAPGLGYEQYF
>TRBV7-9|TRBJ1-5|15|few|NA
TGTGCCAGCAGCTTAGCGGTGGGTAGCAATCAGCCCCAGCATTTT
CASSLAVGSNQPQHF
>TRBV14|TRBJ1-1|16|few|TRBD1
TGTGCCAGCAGCCAAAGGACAGGGGGGATGAACACTGAAGCTTTCTTT
CASSQRTGGMNTEAFF
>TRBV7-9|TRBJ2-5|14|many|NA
TGTGCCAGCTCGAAGTTCGTGGCAGAAGAGACCCAGTACTTC
CASSKFVAEETQYF
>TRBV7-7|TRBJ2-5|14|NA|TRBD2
TGCGCCAGCAACTCTAGCGGGCGCGGGGAGACCCAGTACTTC
CASNSSGRGETQYF
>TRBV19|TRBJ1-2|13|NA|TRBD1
TGTGCCGGACAAAGGGGACAGGGGTATGGCTACACCTTC
CAGQRGQGYGYTF
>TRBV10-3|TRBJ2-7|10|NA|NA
TGTGCCATCAGGCCAGTAGGGCAGTACTTC
CAIRPVGQYF
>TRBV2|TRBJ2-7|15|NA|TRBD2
TGTGCCAGCAGTTTACCTAGCGGGGCCTCCTACGAGCAGTACTTC
CASSLPSGASYEQYF
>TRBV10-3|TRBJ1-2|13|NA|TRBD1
TGTGCCATCAGTGCCGACAGGGGAGTCGGCTACACCTTC
CAISADRGVGYTF
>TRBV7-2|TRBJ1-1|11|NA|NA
TGTGCCAGCAGCTTACAGGGTCAGGGTTTCTTT
CASSLQGQGFF
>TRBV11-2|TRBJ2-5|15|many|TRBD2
TGTGCCAGCAGCTTCCCCCCTAGCGGTCGAGAGACCCAGTACTTC
CASSFPPSGRETQYF
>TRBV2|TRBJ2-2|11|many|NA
TGTGCCAGCAGAGACTTAGGGGAGCTGTTTTTT
CASRDLGELFF
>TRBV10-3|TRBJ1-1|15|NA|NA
TGTGCCGTCAGTGAGTCCTGGGGGGGGAACACTGAAGCTTTCTTT
CAVSESWGGNTEAFF
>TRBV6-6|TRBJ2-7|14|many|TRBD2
TGTGCCAGCTCCCCAGGCGGGGGGGTCGACGAGCAGTACTTC
CASSPGGGVDEQYF
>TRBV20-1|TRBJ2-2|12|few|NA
TGCAGTGCTAGATCCGGGACAGGGGAGCTGTTTTTT
CSARSGTGELFF
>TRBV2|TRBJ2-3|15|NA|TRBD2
TGTGCCAGCAGTAACAGCGGGAGAATCTTAGATACGCAGTATTTT
CASSNSGRILDTQYF
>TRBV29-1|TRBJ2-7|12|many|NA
TGCAGCGTTGCCGACATGGCCTACGAGCAGTACTTC
CSVADMAYEQYF
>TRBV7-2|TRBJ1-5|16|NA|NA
TGTGCCAGCAGCTTATTCGGGCAGGGTCTCAATCAGCCCCAGCATTTT
CASSLFGQGLNQPQHF
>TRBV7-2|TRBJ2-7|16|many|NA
TGTGCCAGCAGCTTAGTAGGGGGGGAACGGAGTTACGAGCAGTACTTC
CASSLVGGERSYEQYF
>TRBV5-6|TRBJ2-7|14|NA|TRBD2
TGTGCCAGCCAGACAGCGGGAGGTATCTACGAGCAGTACTTC
CASQTAGGIYEQYF
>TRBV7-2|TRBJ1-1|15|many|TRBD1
TGTGCCAGCAGCGAGCGGGCAGGGGGGAACACTGAAGCTTTCTTT
CASSERAGGNTEAFF
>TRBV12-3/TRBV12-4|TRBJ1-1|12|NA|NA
TGTGCCAGCAGCCGAGAGGTATCTGAAGCTTTCTTT
CASSREVSEAFF
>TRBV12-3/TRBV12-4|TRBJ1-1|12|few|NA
TGTGCCAGCAGGTCCATGAACACTGAAGCTTTCTTT
CASRSMNTEAFF
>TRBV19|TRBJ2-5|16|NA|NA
TGTGCCAGTAGTGACCCCAGGGGCGTCGGCAATCAGCCCCAGTACTTC
CASSDPRGVGNQPQYF
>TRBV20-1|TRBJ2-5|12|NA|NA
TGCAGTACCCGGGCCGGTGGGGAGACCCAGTACTTC
CSTRAGGETQYF
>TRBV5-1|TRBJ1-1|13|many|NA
TGCGCCAGCAGCTTGGAGTGGGGGATTGAAGCTTTCTTT
CASSLEWGIEAFF
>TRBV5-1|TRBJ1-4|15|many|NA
TGCGCCAGCAGCGTGGGAACAGCCCTAAATGAAAAACTGTTTTTT
CASSVGTALNEKLFF
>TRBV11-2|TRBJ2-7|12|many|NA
TGTGCCAGCACCCACGGGGTCTACGAGCAGTACTTC
CASTHGVYEQYF
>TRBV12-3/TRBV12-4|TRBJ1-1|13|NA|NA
TGTGCCAGCAGTTCCGAACCCGGGACAGAAGCTTTCTTT
CASSSEPGTEAFF
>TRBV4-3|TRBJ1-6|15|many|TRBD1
TGCGCCAGCAGCGGGGGACAGGGGCAAAATTCACCCCTCCACTTT
CASSGGQGQNSPLHF
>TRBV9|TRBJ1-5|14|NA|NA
TGTGCCAGCAGTGCTACAGGGAAACGGGAGACCCAGCATTTT
CASSATGKRETQHF